The rows below give T cell receptor beta chains drawn from one sample of a study of blood T cell repertoires in COVID-19. TCRdb keeps only in-frame clones here, not all; method: immunoSEQ multiplex PCR. The sample holds approximately 170,000 clones, roughly 84% seen once. Sequenced: peripheral blood. Receptor source: a woman of 80 years or more with active or convalescent COVID-19. Both conserved end residues are part of each CDR3. A D gene is named only where the DNA matches it firmly. Size values are once, few and many counts, or a class for expanded clones, and some rows have none.

v_call,clone_size,d_call,j_call,cdr3_aa,cdr3_nt
TRBV9,few,NA,TRBJ2-7,CASSVAKDFLGSYEQYF,TGTGCCAGCAGCGTAGCGAAGGACTTTTTGGGCTCCTACGAGCAGTACTTC
TRBV28,NA,NA,TRBJ1-4,CAGGNEKLFF,TGTGCCGGGGGGAATGAAAAACTGTTTTTT
TRBV18,NA,NA,TRBJ2-7,CASSPPRGSLQVLAVLYEQYF,TGTGCCAGCTCACCACCTCGGGGATCGCTACAGGTACTAGCCGTTCTCTACGAGCAGTACTTC
TRBV6-1,NA,TRBD2,TRBJ2-7,CASSDSGSAREQYF,TGTGCCAGCAGTGACAGCGGGAGCGCGAGAGAGCAGTACTTC
TRBV5-1,few,TRBD2,TRBJ2-7,CASSFLAGVPEQYF,TGCGCCAGCAGCTTTCTAGCGGGGGTCCCGGAGCAGTACTTC
TRBV2,NA,TRBD1,TRBJ2-7,CASTGQGSSYEQYF,TGTGCCAGCACCGGACAGGGCAGCTCCTACGAGCAGTACTTC
TRBV6-5,NA,TRBD1,TRBJ2-7,CASSRPGQGAQEQYF,TGTGCCAGCAGTCGCCCGGGACAGGGGGCTCAAGAGCAGTACTTC
TRBV27,few,TRBD2,TRBJ2-7,CASTRLAGTYEQYF,TGTGCCAGCACCCGACTAGCGGGGACCTACGAGCAGTACTTC
TRBV7-2,NA,NA,TRBJ2-1,CASSARRSGNEQFF,TGTGCCAGCAGCGCGCGGCGGAGCGGGAATGAGCAGTTCTTC
TRBV6-6,NA,NA,TRBJ1-5,CASSQQKMRHQPQHF,TGTGCCAGTAGTCAGCAAAAGATGCGGCATCAGCCCCAGCATTTT
TRBV2,NA,NA,TRBJ2-3,CASSTFSVGTDTQYF,TGTGCCAGCAGTACTTTTAGCGTCGGCACAGATACGCAGTATTTT
TRBV19,NA,TRBD2,TRBJ2-2,CASSGLAGANTGELFF,TGTGCCAGTTCGGGACTAGCGGGGGCGAACACCGGGGAGCTGTTTTTT
TRBV12-5,NA,TRBD1,TRBJ1-1,CASGIQGGTEAFF,TGTGCTAGTGGCATCCAGGGGGGTACTGAAGCTTTCTTT
TRBV7-9,NA,NA,TRBJ2-1,CASSLLVGGNEQFF,TGTGCCAGCAGCTTGCTAGTTGGAGGCAATGAGCAGTTCTTC
TRBV2,NA,NA,TRBJ2-3,CASSEYADTQYF,TGTGCCAGCAGTGAGTATGCAGATACGCAGTATTTT
TRBV30,NA,NA,TRBJ2-3,CAWRGTPGTDTQYF,TGTGCCTGGCGCGGGACGCCGGGCACAGATACGCAGTATTTT
TRBV11-2,NA,NA,TRBJ1-2,CASSATRTAYF,TGTGCCAGCAGCGCTACGCGGACAGCCTACTTC
TRBV6-5,few,NA,TRBJ1-6,CASTSSVGSSPLHF,TGTGCCAGCACCTCAAGCGTAGGTTCTTCACCCCTCCACTTT
TRBV9,NA,TRBD1,TRBJ2-3,CASSVETGEVADTQYF,TGTGCCAGCAGCGTAGAGACAGGGGAGGTGGCAGATACGCAGTATTTT
TRBV7-8,NA,TRBD1,TRBJ2-7,CASSPGGSGYEQYF,TGTGCCAGCAGCCCAGGGGGCTCTGGCTACGAGCAGTACTTC
TRBV7-2,NA,NA,TRBJ2-7,CASSLYSYEQYF,TGTGCCAGCAGCCTGTACTCCTACGAGCAGTACTTC
TRBV20-1,NA,NA,TRBJ2-7,CSASPRQLVDEQYF,TGCAGTGCTAGTCCCCGACAGCTAGTCGACGAGCAGTACTTC
TRBV3-1/TRBV3-2,NA,NA,TRBJ1-1,CASSQVGGTEAFF,TGTGCCAGCAGCCAAGTGGGGGGGACTGAAGCTTTCTTT
TRBV2,NA,TRBD2,TRBJ2-7,CATVPQAGFSEQYF,TGTGCCACCGTACCCCAAGCGGGATTTAGCGAGCAGTACTTC
TRBV11-2,few,NA,TRBJ2-2,CASSFDFYTGELFF,TGTGCCAGCAGTTTTGACTTTTACACCGGGGAGCTGTTTTTT
TRBV6-1,NA,NA,TRBJ1-2,CASSDQGISYGYTF,TGTGCCAGCAGTGATCAGGGGATTAGCTATGGCTACACCTTC